These 19 T cell receptor beta chains originate from one sample sequenced in a study of T-cell reconstitution after alpha-beta-depleted transplantation in children (dated by TCRdb to 2016 to 2017). The treatment or condition label here, explained by the study, means: allogeneic hematopoietic cell transplantation with graft depleted of TCRalphabeta T cells and CD19 B cells. Preparation of the library involved PCR. The sequencer listed for this sample is Illumina HiSeq 2500. TCR library preparation used molecular barcoding, with unique molecular identifiers applied to normalize quantification of the TCRbeta repertoire. TCRdb redid the processing of the public reads, applying fastp at Q25 and MiXCR, and retained in-frame beta chains. Rows merge per CDR3 protein into single entries with the most common DNA and genes. Present in this sample are hundreds of thousands of distinct CDR3 sequences, about 12% of which were seen just once. 0.79% of the sample is held by the ten biggest clonotypes.

This sample comprised PBMCs, obtained before TCRalphabeta/CD19-depleted stem cell transplant. The receptors stem from a girl aged 2 to 9 with congenital amegakaryocytic thrombocytopenia, due to receive a stem cell transplant.

This clonotype has at least ten counts. This rearrangement joins TRBV20-1 to TRBJ2-1; 12 nucleotides match TRBD2. The CDR3 contains 17 residues. Germline CDR1 reads DFQATT; CDR2 reads SNEGSKA (reference sequence). With 4 bases clipped from V and 5 bases from J, the junction kept 12 bases outside the gene matches. CDR3 sequence: CSANRPGTSGLNNEQFF. The CDR3 nucleotides are TGCAGTGCTAACAGACCCGGGACTAGCGGGTTGAACAATGAGCAGTTCTTC.

V is TRBV5-5 and J is TRBJ1-5, with D possibly TRBD1 on 5 matching bases. This CDR3 has 15 amino acids. The V gene's germline CDR1 is SGHKS and CDR2 YYEKEE (reference sequence). V shed 4 bases and J shed 0 bases, with 11 bases lying between them. In DNA form, the CDR3 reads TGTGCCAGCAGCCCGGACGGGGCTAGCAATCAGCCCCAGCATTTT. This encodes CASSPDGASNQPQHF.

This clonotype was picked up many times. The CDR3 reads CSASLGKDYNEQFF. For the CDR3, the DNA is TGCAGTGCTAGCCTTGGGAAAGATTACAATGAGCAGTTCTTC. The V call is TRBV20-1, the J call TRBJ2-1; D uncertain. V lost 3 bases to trimming and J lost 4 bases, with 13 bases between them. This CDR3 spans 14 amino acids. Germline V gives CDR1 DFQATT, CDR2 SNEGSKA (reference sequence).

This clonotype was counted at least ten times. The J gene is TRBJ2-5, the V gene TRBV7-9; weak D call: TRBD1 (6 bases). Trimming removed 4 bases from V and 4 bases from J, with 10 bases in between. The CDR3 totals 13 residues. In germline, CDR1 is SEHNR, CDR2 FQNEAQ (reference sequence). In nucleotides, the CDR3 is TGTGCCAGCAGCTGGGGGCTAGTAGAGACCCAGTACTTC. Translated: CASSWGLVETQYF.

This clonotype was detected ten times or more. This chain uses TRBV24-1 with TRBJ2-2; D unclear. Trimming left V 7 bases short and J 2 bases short, with 10 bases between. There are 14 residues in the CDR3. The V gene's germline CDR1 is KGHDR and CDR2 SFDVKD. The CDR3 reads CATRFGSNTGELFF. CDR3 sequence (DNA): TGTGCCACCAGGTTCGGTTCCAACACCGGGGAGCTGTTTTTT.

The V gene is TRBV16, the J gene TRBJ2-7, with TRBD1 matching 8 bases. The germline V gene encodes CDR1 KGHSY and CDR2 FQNENV. CDR3 length: 15 amino acids. Losses at the gene ends were 4 bases for V and 3 bases for J; bases not matched to a gene: 8. CDR3 protein: CASSRETGEIYEQYF. CDR3 DNA sequence: TGTGCCAGCAGCCGAGAGACAGGGGAAATCTACGAGCAGTACTTC.

This clonotype was detected ten times or more. The chain combines TRBV24-1 with TRBJ2-1; a weak D match, TRBD2 (6 bases). CDR1 is KGHDR and CDR2 is SFDVKD in the germline V gene. V gave up 7 bases and J gave up 4 bases, with 16 bases separating them. This CDR3 spans 15 amino acids. CDR3 bases: TGTGCCACCAGCAATGCGGGGCTCCGTTACAATGAGCAGTTCTTC. Amino acid sequence: CATSNAGLRYNEQFF.

The rearrangement uses TRBV20-1 and TRBJ2-7; D gene unclear. The CDR3 runs to 13 residues. Between the trimmed V and J ends, which lost 0 bases and 1 base, there was a span of 7 bases. The germline CDR1 and CDR2 sequences are DFQATT and SNEGSKA (reference sequence). The CDR3 bases are TGCAGTGCTAGAGACCTGGAATCCTACGAGCAGTACTTC. It yields the protein CSARDLESYEQYF.

This chain uses TRBV7-6 with TRBJ2-7, with a possible D match to TRBD1 (5 bases). The V end was cut by 0 bases, the J end by 2 bases, with 20 bases between. Germline CDR1 and CDR2: SGHVS and FNYEAQ. The CDR3 has 18 amino acids. CDR3 nucleotides: TGTGCCAGCAGCTTAGCTTGGGGCGATCCGACAGCCGCCTACGAGCAGTACTTC. Its protein product is CASSLAWGDPTAAYEQYF.

The rearrangement links TRBV24-1 to TRBJ2-5, with D possibly matching TRBD2 (5 bases). CDR1 and CDR2 from the germline V gene are KGHDR and SFDVKD. The CDR3 is made up of 15 amino acids. Trimming removed 4 bases from V and 4 bases from J, with 15 bases in between. CDR3 sequence reads: CATSDPGLARETQYF. DNA for the CDR3: TGTGCCACCAGTGACCCGGGATTGGCGAGAGAGACCCAGTACTTC.

The V gene is TRBV6-5, the J gene TRBJ2-7; D perhaps matches TRBD1 (7 bases). The CDR3 runs to 13 residues. The germline gives CDR1 MNHEY, CDR2 SVGAGI. V was cut by 6 bases and J by 7 bases, with 16 bases left in between. The CDR3 bases are TGTGCCAGCAGCTTAAACAGGGGAGGAGAGCAGTACTTC. The encoded protein is CASSLNRGGEQYF.

The V gene is TRBV20-1, the J gene TRBJ2-1; D is unclear. The CDR3 spans 14 residues. Trimming took off 5 bases at V and 0 bases at J, with 11 bases between the two ends. Germline V CDR1 and CDR2: DFQATT, SNEGSKA (reference sequence). CDR3 residues: CSAPAPSSYNEQFF. DNA for the CDR3: TGCAGTGCTCCCGCTCCGAGCTCCTACAATGAGCAGTTCTTC.

This clonotype showed up many times. This chain links TRBV5-1 with TRBJ1-1, with D possibly matching TRBD1 (5 bases). V lost 3 bases, J lost 1 base, and 7 bases lay in between. Germline CDR1 reads SGHRS; CDR2 reads YFSETQ. This CDR3 is 13 amino acids long. The CDR3 sequence is CASSWGGNTEAFF. CDR3 DNA: TGCGCCAGCAGCTGGGGGGGGAACACTGAAGCTTTCTTT.

V usage is TRBV11-1 and J usage is TRBJ2-2; D may match TRBD1 or TRBD2 (5 bases each). This CDR3 contains 16 residues. V lost 0 bases, J lost 5 bases, and 13 bases lay in between. Germline-derived CDR1 and CDR2 are SGHAT and FQDESV (reference sequence). CDR3 sequence reads: CASSLAGVSRTGELFF. The CDR3, as DNA: TGTGCCAGCAGCTTAGCGGGGGTGTCCAGGACCGGGGAGCTGTTTTTT.

This clonotype has at least ten counts. This sequence joins TRBV29-1 and TRBJ2-5; 9 nucleotides align to TRBD1. Germline CDR1 reads SQVTM; CDR2 reads ANQGSEA. The CDR3 spans 15 residues. V was clipped by 6 bases and J by 2 bases; unmatched bases: 10. The CDR3 DNA follows: TGCAGCGTAGCTCGACGGGACAGGGAGCAAGAGACCCAGTACTTC. Its protein product is CSVARRDREQETQYF.

Comment on this clonotype: A much bigger clone sits one base away, suggesting this may be a read error. V usage is TRBV5-1 and J usage is TRBJ2-1, with TRBD1 identical over 7 bases. The germline V gene has CDR1 SGHRS and CDR2 YFSETQ. The CDR3 contains 16 residues. The CDR3 loop reads CASSSNRGASYNEHFF. Written as DNA, the CDR3 is TGCGCCAGCAGCAGCAACAGGGGCGCGTCCTACAATGAGCATTTCTTC.

Regarding this clonotype: The junction shows a germline mismatch at one end, possibly a read error. J is TRBJ2-1 and V is TRBV5-1; 10 bases fit TRBD2. The CDR3 has 16 amino acids. Germline CDR1 is SGHRS and CDR2 is YFSETQ. CDR3 coding DNA: TGCGCCATCAGCTTCACTAGCGGGATGACCCACAATGAGCAGTTCTTC. Translating it yields CAISFTSGMTHNEQFF. The entire variable domain, with the rest obtained from reference TRBV5-1 and TRBJ2-1, is as follows: KAGVTQTPRYLIKTRGQQVTLSCSPISGHRSVSWYQQTPGQGLQFLFEYFSETQRNKGNFPGRFSGRQFSNSRSEMNVSTLELGDSALYLCAISFTSGMTHNEQFFGPGTRLTVL.

DNA for the CDR3: TGTGCCAGCAGCTCCCCCGTACGGTTGAACACTGAAGCTTTCTTT. Amino acid sequence: CASSSPVRLNTEAFF. J is TRBJ1-1 and V is TRBV5-5; D is uncertain. CDR3 length equals 15 residues. Germline loops: CDR1 SGHKS, CDR2 YYEKEE (reference sequence). Trimming pared 3 bases from V and 0 bases from J, leaving 12 bases between.

This clonotype was recorded at least ten times. The rearrangement uses TRBV25-1 and TRBJ2-2, with no clear D. The CDR3 has 14 residues. CDR1 and CDR2 from the germline V gene are MGHDK and SYGVNS. V was trimmed by 4 bases and J by 1 base, leaving 7 bases between them. CDR3 coding DNA: TGTGCCAGCAGTGCGCTTGGGAACACCGGGGAGCTGTTTTTT. This sequence encodes CASSALGNTGELFF.